Following are 26 T cell receptor beta chains from one sample sequenced in a study of TIL therapy for anti-PD-1-resistant metastatic lung cancer. Time point defined: pre-treatment sample, taken before nivolumab and TIL therapy. The immunoSEQ assay was v3. Only in-frame clones appear in the TCRdb table, and some are missing; sequencing was by immunoSEQ multiplex PCR. Of under 55,000 clones listed, 79% are singletons. Sequences were derived from blood, sampled at baseline. Receptors were obtained from a woman aged 30-79 years with non-small cell lung cancer.

This chain connects TRBV15 to TRBJ2-3, with 7 bases that match TRBD1. Trimming cost V 7 bases and J 2 bases; bases outside gene matches: 12. Germline V gene data show CDR1 as LNHNV and CDR2 as YYDKDF (reference sequence). The CDR3 covers 16 residues. The CDR3 here is CATTRDSLFHTDTQYF. In DNA form, the CDR3 reads TGTGCCACCACCCGGGACAGCTTGTTCCACACAGATACGCAGTATTTT.

The chain couples TRBV6-1 to TRBJ1-1; D possibly corresponds to TRBD1 (6 bases). This CDR3 comprises 14 residues. Germline CDR1 is MNHNS and CDR2 is SASEGT. Trimming removed 10 bases from V and 3 bases from J, with 18 bases in between. CDR3 protein: CATEEPGVHTEAFF. CDR3 sequence (DNA): TGTGCCACCGAAGAACCAGGGGTTCACACTGAAGCTTTCTTT.

The chain is built from TRBV28 and TRBJ2-5; TRBD2 is a possible D gene (6 bases). CDR3 length: 15 residues. V was shortened by 0 bases and J by 1 base, with 9 bases between the two germline ends. Germline CDR1 reads MDHEN; CDR2 reads SYDVKM. Here the CDR3 DNA reads TGTGCCAGCAGTTTATGGGGGCGGGGCCAAGAGACCCAGTACTTC. This encodes CASSLWGRGQETQYF.

This rearrangement joins TRBV18 to TRBJ1-3; a possible D gene is TRBD1 (5 bases). Germline lookup yields CDR1 KGHSH and CDR2 LQKENI. The CDR3 contains 14 residues. V shed 6 bases and J shed 2 bases, with 11 bases lying between them. CDR3 bases: TGTGCCAGCTCCAGGGTAAGAACTGGAAACACCATATATTTT. It translates to CASSRVRTGNTIYF.

The table lists this clone with a few counts. V gene TRBV20-1 combines with J gene TRBJ1-1, with D unclear. Germline assignment: CDR1 DFQATT and CDR2 SNEGSKA (reference sequence). The CDR3 has 11 amino acids. The V end lost 3 bases, the J end lost 8 bases, and 10 bases lay between the germline ends. CDR3 loop: CSASLGREAFF. CDR3 nucleotide sequence: TGCAGTGCTAGCTTGGGCAGGGAAGCTTTCTTT.

The sample holds one count of this clone. The chain combines TRBV6-1 with TRBJ2-5, with D perhaps matching TRBD2 (8 bases). Germline CDR1 MNHNS, CDR2 SASEGT. The CDR3 covers 14 residues. The V end was cut by 7 bases, the J end by 2 bases, with 14 bases between. The CDR3 region has the DNA TGTGCCAGCACGGGGGGGGGACAGCAAGAGACCCAGTACTTC. Encoded protein: CASTGGGQQETQYF.

The chain couples TRBV19 to TRBJ1-2; D call uncertain. From germline, CDR1 is LNHDA and CDR2 SQIVND (reference sequence). This CDR3 has 16 residues. The V and J ends lost 5 bases and 4 bases respectively, with 20 bases between them. The CDR3 loop is CASSPSGATRSYGYTF. The CDR3 DNA is TGTGCCAGTAGTCCTAGCGGCGCTACGAGAAGCTATGGCTACACCTTC.

This chain links TRBV28 with TRBJ2-3; the D gene is possibly TRBD1 (5 bases). Between the trimmed V and J ends, which lost 1 base and 4 bases, there was a span of 9 bases. Germline V lookup: CDR1 MDHEN, CDR2 SYDVKM. This CDR3 has 14 amino acids. The CDR3 sequence is CASSLFVGADTQYF. CDR3 nucleotide sequence: TGTGCCAGCAGTTTATTTGTAGGGGCAGATACGCAGTATTTT.

CDR3 loop: CASSFYRVVYNEQFF. CDR3 sequence (DNA): TGTGCCAGCAGCTTCTACAGGGTCGTGTACAATGAGCAGTTCTTC. J is TRBJ2-1 and V is TRBV7-2; D is perhaps TRBD1 (6 bases). This CDR3 region has 15 residues. V lost 3 bases, J lost 4 bases, and 13 bases lay in between. CDR1 and CDR2 from the germline V gene are SGHTA and FQGNSA. Variable domain in full (rest from reference TRBV7-2 and TRBJ2-1): GAGVSQSPSNKVTEKGKDVELRCDPISGHTALYWYRQSLGQGLEFLIYFQGNSAPDKSGLPSDRFSAERTGGSVSTLTIQRTQQEDSAVYLCASSFYRVVYNEQFFGPGTRLTVL.

The genes are TRBV11-3 and TRBJ1-6; no definite D call. The CDR3 is 15 amino acids. V was cut by 0 bases and J by 10 bases, with 13 bases left in between. Germline CDR1 is SGHNT and CDR2 is YENEEA. The CDR3 protein is CASSLDWSDRSPLHF. DNA for the CDR3: TGTGCCAGCAGCTTAGACTGGTCCGATAGGTCACCCCTCCACTTT. The full variable domain, completed using reference TRBV11-3 and TRBJ1-6, is EAGVVQSPRYKIIEKKQPVAFWCNPISGHNTLYWYLQNLGQGPELLIRYENEEAVDDSQLPKDRFSAERLKGVDSTLKIQPAELGDSAVYLCASSLDWSDRSPLHFGNGTRLTVT.

V and J are TRBV7-6 and TRBJ1-6; D gene unclear. The CDR3 loop spans 12 amino acids. V was trimmed by 8 bases and J by 7 bases, leaving 9 bases between them. CDR1 and CDR2 (germline): SGHVS, FNYEAQ. The CDR3 nucleotides are TGTGCCAGCCGGAGAGGAAATTCACCCCTCCACTTT. This encodes CASRRGNSPLHF.

The chain couples TRBV5-1 to TRBJ2-3; 9 nucleotides match TRBD1. The CDR3 length is 14 residues. In germline, CDR1 is SGHRS, CDR2 YFSETQ. Trimming took 3 bases from V and 3 from J; bases not matched to a gene: 2. CDR3 protein: CASSWTGETDTQYF. The CDR3 nucleotides read TGCGCCAGCAGCTGGACAGGGGAAACAGATACGCAGTATTTT.

This CDR3 reads CASREGLVGTYEQYF. The CDR3 nucleotides read TGCGCCAGCAGGGAGGGACTAGTAGGAACCTACGAGCAGTACTTC. The chain employs TRBV10-2 and TRBJ2-5; 8 bases agree with TRBD2. The last part of the DNA fits TRBJ2-7 better; the J call may be wrong. The CDR3 has 15 residues. Per the germline V gene, CDR1 is WSHSY and CDR2 is SAAADI.

This chain joins TRBV6-5 and TRBJ1-6, with D possibly matching TRBD1 (6 bases). V shed 2 bases and J shed 8 bases, with 13 bases lying between them. In germline, CDR1 is MNHEY, CDR2 SVGAGI. The CDR3 is 15 amino acids. CDR3 protein: CASSYIRAGDSPLHF. The CDR3, as DNA: TGTGCCAGCAGTTACATCCGGGCAGGGGATTCACCCCTCCACTTT.

The chain employs TRBV9 and TRBJ2-5; D is unresolved. The CDR3 covers 14 residues. V dropped 0 bases and J dropped 0 bases, with 6 bases sitting between them. Germline values: CDR1 SGDLS, CDR2 YYNGEE. The CDR3 sequence: CASSVAAYQETQYF. In DNA form, the CDR3 reads TGTGCCAGCAGCGTAGCGGCCTACCAAGAGACCCAGTACTTC.

This chain links TRBV7-3 with TRBJ2-7; D may be TRBD2 (7 bases). Germline CDR1 reads SGHTA; CDR2 reads FQGTGA. Trimming took 5 bases from V and 3 from J, leaving 14 bases between them. This CDR3 has 14 residues. CDR3 in DNA: TGTGCCAGCAGCCGCGGGGGCGACTACTACGAGCAGTACTTC. Its translation: CASSRGGDYYEQYF.

This chain connects TRBV9 to TRBJ2-2; 7 nucleotides agree with TRBD2. CDR1 is SGDLS and CDR2 is YYNGEE in the germline V gene. CDR3 size: 16 residues. The ends lost 0 bases at V and 0 bases at J; junction bases unmatched: 2. The CDR3 bases are TGTGCCAGCAGCGTAGGTAGCGGGCCGAACACCGGGGAGCTGTTTTTT. It yields the protein CASSVGSGPNTGELFF.

V usage is TRBV11-3 and J usage is TRBJ2-1, with D perhaps given as TRBD1 or TRBD2 (7 bases each). The CDR3 totals 15 residues. Germline V gene sequence: CDR1 SGHNT, CDR2 YENEEA. Trimming cost V 8 bases and J 0 bases, with 14 bases left between them. The DNA for the CDR3 is TGTGCCAGCTATGAGCGGGACAGCTCCTACAATGAGCAGTTCTTC. It yields the protein CASYERDSSYNEQFF.

The V call is TRBV7-2, the J call TRBJ1-2, with D uncertain. From germline, CDR1 is SGHTA and CDR2 FQGNSA. V was cut by 0 bases and J by 7 bases, with 9 bases left in between. The length of the CDR3 is 13 residues. The CDR3 DNA reads TGTGCCAGCAGCTTAGCCATTCTTACTGGCTACACCTTC. It encodes CASSLAILTGYTF.

This clone has more than one count but fewer than ten. The chain has TRBV6-5 and TRBJ1-5; no definite D call. Germline CDR1 MNHEY, CDR2 SVGAGI. The CDR3 runs to 14 residues. Trimming cost V 6 bases and J 9 bases, with 18 bases left between them. The CDR3 region has the DNA TGTGCCAGCAGCCAGGCCGATGCCGATCGGCCCCAGCATTTT. Protein sequence: CASSQADADRPQHF.

This clone was seen more than once but under ten times. J is TRBJ2-2 and V is TRBV4-1, with 8 positions matching TRBD1. This CDR3 region has 16 residues. V shed 3 bases, J shed 4 bases, and the junction held 7 bases outside the gene matches. CDR1 and CDR2 from the germline V gene are MGHRA and YSYEKL. This CDR3 is CASSQGLQGGTGELFF. CDR3 bases: TGCGCCAGCAGCCAGGGTTTACAGGGGGGCACCGGGGAGCTGTTTTTT.

V gene TRBV5-1 combines with J gene TRBJ2-3; 7 bases fit TRBD1. With 3 bases clipped from V and 2 bases from J, the junction kept 6 bases outside the gene matches. The CDR3 runs 15 residues. CDR1 is SGHRS and CDR2 is YFSETQ in the germline V gene. DNA of the CDR3: TGCGCCAGCAGCTCGGGGCAGGGGGACACAGATACGCAGTATTTT. As protein: CASSSGQGDTDTQYF.

The chain joins TRBV5-4 to TRBJ2-5; 10 bases map to TRBD2. The germline V gene encodes CDR1 SGHNT and CDR2 YYREEE (reference sequence). The CDR3 length is 16 residues. With 4 bases clipped from V and 5 bases from J, the junction kept 11 bases outside the gene matches. The CDR3 reads CASSVSSGSAGETQYF. CDR3 in DNA: TGTGCCAGCAGCGTCTCTAGCGGGAGCGCGGGGGAGACCCAGTACTTC.

This chain links TRBV4-2 with TRBJ2-2; 7 nucleotides match TRBD2. This CDR3 has 17 amino acids. The V and J ends lost 0 bases and 7 bases, in that order; junction bases with no gene match: 11. Germline V gives CDR1 LGHNA, CDR2 YNFKEQ. CDR3 in DNA: TGTGCCAGCAGCCAAGATGACCCGGGGGGATATAGCGGGGAGCTGTTTTTT. It is translated as CASSQDDPGGYSGELFF.

Only a few counts were recorded for this clone. This sequence joins TRBV6-1 and TRBJ1-5; TRBD1 agrees at 7 bases. The trim removed 4 bases at V and 4 bases at J, leaving 7 bases unmatched. Germline V gene data show CDR1 as MNHNS and CDR2 as SASEGT. The CDR3 length is 15 residues. The CDR3 nucleotides are TGTGCCAGCAGTGGCTTGGGACAGTGGAATCAGCCCCAGCATTTT. This encodes CASSGLGQWNQPQHF.

This clone was recorded only once. The chain uses TRBV10-3 and TRBJ2-1; 9 bases fit TRBD1. This CDR3 is built from 16 residues. Germline loops: CDR1 ENHRY, CDR2 SYGVKD. Trimming took 8 bases from V and 0 from J; bases not matched to a gene: 8. The chain's CDR3 is CAIGPGQGSSYNEQFF. The CDR3 coding sequence is TGTGCCATCGGCCCGGGACAGGGAAGCTCCTACAATGAGCAGTTCTTC.